Listed below are T cell receptor beta chains from one sample, sequenced in a study of T cell responses to AZD1222 COVID-19 vaccine. The method was immunoSEQ multiplex PCR; TCRdb's version includes in-frame clones alone and lacks a portion of them. Seen here are 180,000 or so clones, over 85% observed once, and the top ten hold around 0.93%. This material consisted of peripheral blood, taken 28 days after the second dose of the MenACWY control vaccine. The receptors originated from an adult who received the MenACWY meningococcal vaccine as a control. Both conserved end residues are part of each CDR3. The D gene is left open where the match is weak. Only some rows state a clone size, as once, few, many or a class for expanded clones.

.,TRBJ1-6,TRBD1,TRBV5-1,CASSGTGRNGSPLHF,TGCGCCAGCAGCGGGACAGGTCGGAATGGTTCACCCCTCCACTTT
.,TRBJ1-2,.,TRBV28,CASSSLDYGYTF,TGTGCCAGCAGTTCTTTGGACTATGGCTACACCTTC
.,TRBJ2-6,TRBD1,TRBV9,CASSAGQGPGANVLTF,TGTGCCAGCAGCGCTGGACAGGGTCCGGGGGCCAACGTCCTGACTTTC
.,TRBJ2-1,.,TRBV5-5,CASSLWEASHNEQFF,TGTGCCAGCAGCCTATGGGAAGCTTCCCACAATGAGCAGTTCTTC
.,TRBJ1-6,TRBD1,TRBV7-2,CASSLGTGTNSPLHF,TGTGCCAGCAGCCTGGGGACAGGGACTAATTCACCCCTCCACTTT
once,TRBJ1-3,.,TRBV15,CATSRDMAGGNTIYF,TGTGCCACCAGCAGAGATATGGCAGGAGGAAACACCATATATTTT
.,TRBJ1-2,.,TRBV7-2,CASSSGGSERFYGYTF,TGTGCCAGCAGCTCCGGCGGATCTGAGAGGTTCTATGGCTACACCTTC
.,TRBJ1-2,TRBD1,TRBV27,CASSSAGTDYGYTF,TGTGCCAGCAGTTCCGCCGGGACAGACTATGGCTACACCTTC
.,TRBJ2-6,.,TRBV7-2,CASKPAGANVLTF,TGTGCCAGCAAGCCCGCTGGGGCCAACGTCCTGACTTTC
.,TRBJ1-1,.,TRBV7-2,CASSLVRSGTMNTEAFF,TGTGCCAGCAGCTTAGTTCGTAGTGGTACCATGAACACTGAAGCTTTCTTT
.,TRBJ2-2,.,TRBV27,CASSFSGNTGELFF,TGTGCCAGCAGTTTTTCAGGGAACACCGGGGAGCTGTTTTTT
.,TRBJ1-5,.,TRBV6-5,CASRGTSPSNQPQHF,TGTGCCAGCAGGGGCACGAGTCCTAGCAATCAGCCCCAGCATTTT
once,TRBJ1-1,.,TRBV29-1,CSVGFENTEAFF,TGCAGCGTTGGGTTCGAGAACACTGAAGCTTTCTTT
.,TRBJ1-2,TRBD1,TRBV6-6,CASSYTSGQGGGGYTF,TGTGCCAGCAGTTACACTTCGGGACAGGGAGGCGGTGGCTACACCTTC
.,TRBJ2-3,.,TRBV3-1/TRBV3-2,CASSQGGTIPDTQYF,TGTGCCAGCAGCCAAGGGGGGACAATTCCAGATACGCAGTATTTT
.,TRBJ1-2,.,TRBV15,CATSRDQHAVAFF,TGTGCCACCAGCAGAGATCAGCACGCGGTAGCTTTCTTC
.,TRBJ1-4,.,TRBV4-1,CASSQTGTEGGKLFF,TGCGCCAGCAGCCAAACCGGGACGGAAGGCGGAAAACTGTTTTTT
.,TRBJ1-2,.,TRBV19,CASSIRGTADGYTF,TGTGCCAGTAGTATTCGGGGCACGGCGGATGGCTACACCTTC
.,TRBJ2-3,.,TRBV24-1,CATSDLSGGGTDTQYF,TGTGCCACCAGTGATTTGTCAGGGGGGGGCACAGATACGCAGTATTTT
.,TRBJ1-2,.,TRBV19,CASSLRSGGKGYGYTF,TGTGCCAGTAGTCTCCGGAGCGGGGGCAAGGGCTATGGCTACACCTTC
.,TRBJ2-5,TRBD2,TRBV5-1,CASSRLAGGDSFETQYF,TGCGCCAGCAGCCGACTAGCGGGGGGCGACAGCTTCGAGACCCAGTACTTC
.,TRBJ1-2,TRBD1,TRBV15,CATSRGGQGVHGYTF,TGTGCCACCAGCAGAGGCGGACAGGGCGTCCATGGCTACACCTTC